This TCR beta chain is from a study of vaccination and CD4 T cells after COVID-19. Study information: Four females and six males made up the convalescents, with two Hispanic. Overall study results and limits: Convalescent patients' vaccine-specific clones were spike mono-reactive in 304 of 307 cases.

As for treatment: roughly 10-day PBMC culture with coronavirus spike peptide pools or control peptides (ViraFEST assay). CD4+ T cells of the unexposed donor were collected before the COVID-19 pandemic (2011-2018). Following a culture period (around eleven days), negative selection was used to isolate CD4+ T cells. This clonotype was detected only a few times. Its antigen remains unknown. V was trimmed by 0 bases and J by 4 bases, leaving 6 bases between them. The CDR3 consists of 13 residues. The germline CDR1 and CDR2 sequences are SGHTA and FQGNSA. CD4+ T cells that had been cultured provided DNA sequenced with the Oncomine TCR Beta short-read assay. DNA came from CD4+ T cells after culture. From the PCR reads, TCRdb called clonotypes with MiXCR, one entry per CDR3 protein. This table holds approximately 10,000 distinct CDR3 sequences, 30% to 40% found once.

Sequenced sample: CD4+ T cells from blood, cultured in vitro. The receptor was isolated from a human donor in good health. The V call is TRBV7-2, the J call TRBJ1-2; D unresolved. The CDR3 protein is CASSLATGYGYTF. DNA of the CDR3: TGTGCCAGCAGCTTAGCAACCGGCTATGGCTACACCTTC.